This entry is about one T cell receptor (beta chain). Only in-frame clones appear in the TCRdb table, and some are missing; sequencing was by immunoSEQ multiplex PCR. The repertoire consists of about 230,000 clones, with about 84% occurring once and the leading ten covering about 8%. This record comes from a study of blood T cell repertoires in COVID-19. Material: peripheral blood. The sequence came from a woman over 75 with acute or convalescent COVID-19.

The CDR3 DNA reads as TGTGCCAGCAGTTTATCCCCTCTAGGAGATACGCAGTATTTT. It codes for CASSLSPLGDTQYF. The chain has TRBV28 and TRBJ2-3; D is unresolved. Germline CDR1 is MDHEN and CDR2 is SYDVKM. Trimming cost V 1 base and J 5 bases, with 10 bases left between them. The CDR3 is 14 amino acids.